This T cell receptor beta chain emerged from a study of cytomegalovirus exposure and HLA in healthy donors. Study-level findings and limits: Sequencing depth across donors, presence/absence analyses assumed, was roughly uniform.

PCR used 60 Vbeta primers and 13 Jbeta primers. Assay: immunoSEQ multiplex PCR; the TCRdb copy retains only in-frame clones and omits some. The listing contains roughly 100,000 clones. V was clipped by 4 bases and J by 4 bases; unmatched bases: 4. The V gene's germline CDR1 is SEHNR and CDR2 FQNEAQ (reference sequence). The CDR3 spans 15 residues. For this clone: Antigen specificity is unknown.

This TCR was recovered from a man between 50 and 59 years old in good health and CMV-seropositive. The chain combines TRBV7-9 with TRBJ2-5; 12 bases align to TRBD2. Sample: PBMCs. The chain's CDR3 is CASSSWTSGVETQYF. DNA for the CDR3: TGTGCCAGCAGCTCCTGGACTAGCGGGGTAGAGACCCAGTACTTC.